This T cell receptor beta chain was identified during a study of cytomegalovirus exposure and HLA in healthy donors. Overall study findings and caveats: Among TCR beta chains of equal frequency, HLA-associated ones were more clonally expanded in a later analysis. Several of the most significant clusters appeared, in a later analysis, to be linked to common viral pathogens. The study listed 150 to 200 cytomegalovirus-associated TCR beta chains.

PCR employed 60 Vbeta and 13 Jbeta primers. Clones were read by immunoSEQ multiplex PCR, and TCRdb kept only the in-frame ones, dropping some. This table has 70,000 to 85,000 clones, approximately 65% appearing once. On this clone: Its cognate antigen is unknown.

CDR3 length: 14 amino acids. Germline values: CDR1 SNHLY, CDR2 FYNNEI. Germline trimming cut 5 bases from V and 4 bases from J; bases unmatched to any gene: 2. This sequence was found in a male donor in good health and CMV-seropositive. The chain joins TRBV2 to TRBJ1-5; 10 bases fit TRBD1. The sequenced material came from PBMCs. This CDR3 reads CASSRTGGNQPQHF. In DNA form, the CDR3 reads TGTGCCAGCAGTAGGACAGGGGGGAATCAGCCCCAGCATTTT.